This TCR beta chain is from a study of T cell clonotyping in hematopoietic cell transplantation. Blood collection times were about day -28 and days 30, 100, 180 posttransplant. The CDR3 totals 14 residues. The germline gives CDR1 SGHNT, CDR2 YYREEE (reference sequence). Trimming took 2 bases from V and 3 from J, leaving 11 bases between them. The table came from immunoSEQ multiplex PCR; TCRdb's copy has only in-frame clones and leaves some out. The top ten hold 4.5% to 6% of the sample, which has about 8,900 clones, 93% seen once. A word on this clone: Its specificity is unknown.

Study outcomes and limitations: After transplant, recipient diversity fell while pathologically expanded clonotypes grew through day 180.

The receptor's source is a male patient aged 45-59 years who had an allogeneic stem cell transplant from a related donor, so T cells may come from the graft donor. Some clones in this sample may be carry-over from other donors' samples. The genes are TRBV5-4 and TRBJ1-1, with TRBD1 as a possible D gene (5 bases). Sequencing used PBMCs, obtained 100 days after allogeneic stem cell transplant. CDR3 DNA: TGTGCCAGCAGCTTCTGGGGCGTTTACACTGAAGCTTTCTTT. Its translation: CASSFWGVYTEAFF.